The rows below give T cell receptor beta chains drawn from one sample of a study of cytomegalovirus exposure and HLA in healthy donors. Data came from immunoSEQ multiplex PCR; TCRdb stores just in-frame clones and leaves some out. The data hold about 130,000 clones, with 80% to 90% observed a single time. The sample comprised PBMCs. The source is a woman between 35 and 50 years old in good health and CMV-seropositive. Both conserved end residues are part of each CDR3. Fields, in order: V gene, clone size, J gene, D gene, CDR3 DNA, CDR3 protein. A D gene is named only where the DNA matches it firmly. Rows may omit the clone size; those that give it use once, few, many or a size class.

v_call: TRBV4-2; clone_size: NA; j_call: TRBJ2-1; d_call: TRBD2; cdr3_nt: TGTGCCAGCAGCCAAGAAGCCCCTAGCGGGGGTATTTTCTCCTACAATGAGCAGTTCTTC; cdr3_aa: CASSQEAPSGGIFSYNEQFF
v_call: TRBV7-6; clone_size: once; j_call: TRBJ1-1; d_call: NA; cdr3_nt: TGTGCCAGCAGCTTAGTAACAGGACCTTACATGAACACTGAAGCTTTCTTT; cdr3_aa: CASSLVTGPYMNTEAFF
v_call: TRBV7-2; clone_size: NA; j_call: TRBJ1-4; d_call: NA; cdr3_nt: TGTGCCAGCAGTCGCGTCCGGGTTGAACAACTGTTTTTT; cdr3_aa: CASSRVRVEQLFF
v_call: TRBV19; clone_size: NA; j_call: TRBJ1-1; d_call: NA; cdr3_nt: TGTGCCAGTAGTATAGTCGAGGGCCGCACTGAAGCTTTCTTT; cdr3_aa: CASSIVEGRTEAFF
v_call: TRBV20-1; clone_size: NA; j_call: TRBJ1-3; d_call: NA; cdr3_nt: TGCAGTGCTAACAGCGGAAACACCATATATTTT; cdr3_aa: CSANSGNTIYF
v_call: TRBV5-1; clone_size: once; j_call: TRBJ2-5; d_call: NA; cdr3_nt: TGCGCCAGCTACACCAGAGGGGGAGAAGAGACCCAGTACTTC; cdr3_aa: CASYTRGGEETQYF
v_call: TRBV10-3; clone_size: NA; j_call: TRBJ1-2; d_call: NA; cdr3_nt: TGTGCCATCAGTGAAGGAGGGGCTAACTATGGCTACACCTTC; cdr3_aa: CAISEGGANYGYTF
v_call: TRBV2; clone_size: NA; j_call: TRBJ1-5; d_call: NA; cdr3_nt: TGTGCCAGCAGAGAAACCTCCGGGGACAATCAGCCCCAGCATTTT; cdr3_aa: CASRETSGDNQPQHF
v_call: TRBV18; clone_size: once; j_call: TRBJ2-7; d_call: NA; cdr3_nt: TGTGCCAGCTCACCACCGACAGCCTACGAGCAGTACTTC; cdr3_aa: CASSPPTAYEQYF
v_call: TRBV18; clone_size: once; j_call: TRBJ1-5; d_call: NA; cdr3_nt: TGTGCCAGCCCCCTACAGCCCCAGCATTTT; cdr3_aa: CASPLQPQHF
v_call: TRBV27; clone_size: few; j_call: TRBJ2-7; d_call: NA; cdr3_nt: TGTGCCAGCAGTTTATCGGGGGGCTACGAGCAGTACTTC; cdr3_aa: CASSLSGGYEQYF
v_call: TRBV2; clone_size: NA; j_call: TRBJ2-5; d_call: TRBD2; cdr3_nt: TGTGCCAGCAGTCCTTGGACTAGCGGGGGGGCCTTTGGGGAGACCCAGTACTTC; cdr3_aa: CASSPWTSGGAFGETQYF
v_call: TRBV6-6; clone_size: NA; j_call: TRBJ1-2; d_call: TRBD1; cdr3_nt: TGTGCCAGCAGAGAAGGGACAGGCTATGGCTACACCTTC; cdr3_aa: CASREGTGYGYTF
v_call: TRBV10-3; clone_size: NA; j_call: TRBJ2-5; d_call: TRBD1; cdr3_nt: TGTGCCATCAGTGCTGGGACAGGGGGCGGTAATCAAGAGACCCAGTACTTC; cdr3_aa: CAISAGTGGGNQETQYF
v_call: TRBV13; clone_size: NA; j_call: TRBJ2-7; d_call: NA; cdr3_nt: TGTGCCAGCAGCAACGACGCCGACTCGACCTCCTACGAGCAGTACTTC; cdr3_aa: CASSNDADSTSYEQYF
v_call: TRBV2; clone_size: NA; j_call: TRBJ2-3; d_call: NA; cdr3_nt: TGTGCCAGCAGATGGGCGAGCACAGATACGCAGTATTTT; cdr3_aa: CASRWASTDTQYF
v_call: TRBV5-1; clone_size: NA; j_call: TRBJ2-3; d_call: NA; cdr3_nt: TGCGCCAGCACAAGTAACGGACAGAGGGCAGATACGCAGTATTTT; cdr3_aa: CASTSNGQRADTQYF
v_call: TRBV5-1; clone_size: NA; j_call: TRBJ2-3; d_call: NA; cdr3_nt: TGCGCCAGCAAACGGGGTAGCGAAGATACGCAGTATTTT; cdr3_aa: CASKRGSEDTQYF
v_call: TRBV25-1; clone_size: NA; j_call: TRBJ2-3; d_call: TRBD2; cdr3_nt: TGTGCCAGCAGCAAATCGGCTAGCGGGAGCCCAGATACGCAGTATTTT; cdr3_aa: CASSKSASGSPDTQYF
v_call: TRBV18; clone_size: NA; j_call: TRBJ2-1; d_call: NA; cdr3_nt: TGTGCCAGCTCACCCCCTACTCTGGGGGGGGCCCACGAGCAGTTCTTC; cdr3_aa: CASSPPTLGGAHEQFF
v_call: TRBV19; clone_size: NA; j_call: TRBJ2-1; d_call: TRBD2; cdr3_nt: TGTGCCAGTAGTACCCATGGGACTAGCGGGAGAGGAAATGAGCAGTTCTTC; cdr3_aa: CASSTHGTSGRGNEQFF
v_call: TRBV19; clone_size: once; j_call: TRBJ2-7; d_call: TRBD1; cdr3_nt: TGTGCCAGTAGTGTGACAGGGGCTCTGAACTACGAGCAGTACTTC; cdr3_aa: CASSVTGALNYEQYF
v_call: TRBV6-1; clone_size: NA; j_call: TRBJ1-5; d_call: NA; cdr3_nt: TGTGCCAGCAGTGAATTAGTCCGGAGCAATCAGCCCCAGCATTTT; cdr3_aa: CASSELVRSNQPQHF
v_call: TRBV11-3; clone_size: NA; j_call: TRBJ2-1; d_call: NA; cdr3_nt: TGTGCCAGCAGCTTAGATCTGGCAGGGTCAGGTAATGAGCAGTTCTTC; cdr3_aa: CASSLDLAGSGNEQFF
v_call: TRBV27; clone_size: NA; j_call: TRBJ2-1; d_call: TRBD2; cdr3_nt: TGTGCCAGCAGTCCCTCAGCGGGAAATTTTATAGATGAGCAGTTCTTC; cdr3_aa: CASSPSAGNFIDEQFF
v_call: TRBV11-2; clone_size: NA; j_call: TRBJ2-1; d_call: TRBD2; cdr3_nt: TGTGCCAGCAGCTTAGCAGTGACTAGCGGGAGAGTTGAGCAGTTCTTC; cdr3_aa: CASSLAVTSGRVEQFF
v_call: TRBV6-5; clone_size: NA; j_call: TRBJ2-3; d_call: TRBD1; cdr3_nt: TGTGCCAGCAGCCTACAGGGGGCGGTTACAGATACGCAGTATTTT; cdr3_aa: CASSLQGAVTDTQYF
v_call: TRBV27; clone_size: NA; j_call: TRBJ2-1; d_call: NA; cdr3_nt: TGTGCCAGCAGTTTGCAAGGGGGGGGGTACAATGAGCAGTTCTTC; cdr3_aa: CASSLQGGGYNEQFF
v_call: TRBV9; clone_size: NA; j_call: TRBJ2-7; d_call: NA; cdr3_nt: TGTGCCAGCCCAAGATCAGGACAGAGCTCCTACGAGCAGTACTTC; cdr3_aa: CASPRSGQSSYEQYF
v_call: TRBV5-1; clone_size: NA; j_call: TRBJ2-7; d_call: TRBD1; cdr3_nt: TGCGCCAGCAGCTTGTCGCGACAGGGTATATCCTACGAGCAGTACTTC; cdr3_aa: CASSLSRQGISYEQYF
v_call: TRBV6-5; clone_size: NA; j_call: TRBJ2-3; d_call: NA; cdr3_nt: TGTGCCAGCAGTTATAATGCAGGGGGCACAGATACGCAGTATTTT; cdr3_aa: CASSYNAGGTDTQYF
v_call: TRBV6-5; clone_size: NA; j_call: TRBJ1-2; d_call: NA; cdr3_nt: TGTGCCAGCAAGCGGACAGTTAACTATGGCTACACCTTC; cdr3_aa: CASKRTVNYGYTF
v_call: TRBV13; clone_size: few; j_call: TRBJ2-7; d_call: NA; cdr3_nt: TGTGCCAGCAGCTTAGGAACGCGAGAGCAGTACTTC; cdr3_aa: CASSLGTREQYF
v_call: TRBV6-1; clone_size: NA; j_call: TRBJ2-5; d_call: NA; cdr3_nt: TGTGCCAGCTCCGATCGGGGGGCTGAGACCCAGTACTTC; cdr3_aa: CASSDRGAETQYF
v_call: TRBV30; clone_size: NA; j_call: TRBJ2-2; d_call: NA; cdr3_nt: TGTGCCTGGAGTAAGTGGACACTGAACACCGGGGAGCTGTTTTTT; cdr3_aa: CAWSKWTLNTGELFF
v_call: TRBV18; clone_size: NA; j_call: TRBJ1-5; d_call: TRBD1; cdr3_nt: TGTGCCAGCTCACCACGGACAGGAAGCAATCAGCCCCAGCATTTT; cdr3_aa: CASSPRTGSNQPQHF
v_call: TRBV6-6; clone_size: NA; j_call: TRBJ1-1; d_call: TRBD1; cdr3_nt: TGTGCCAGCTCCGGGACAGGGGAGTGTGAAGCTTTCTTT; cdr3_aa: CASSGTGECEAFF
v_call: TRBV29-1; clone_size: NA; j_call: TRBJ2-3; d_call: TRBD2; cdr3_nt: TGCAGCGTTGAGGGGACTAGCGGGAGCGATACGCAGTATTTT; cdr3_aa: CSVEGTSGSDTQYF
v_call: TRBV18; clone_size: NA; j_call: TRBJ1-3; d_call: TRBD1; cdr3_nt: TGTGCCAGCTCACCCCTACAGGGGGCATATGGAAACACCATATATTTT; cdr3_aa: CASSPLQGAYGNTIYF
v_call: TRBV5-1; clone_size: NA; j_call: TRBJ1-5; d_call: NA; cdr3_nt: TGCGCCAGCAGCGAGCAGGGTTCTAGCAATCAGCCCCAGCATTTT; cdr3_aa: CASSEQGSSNQPQHF
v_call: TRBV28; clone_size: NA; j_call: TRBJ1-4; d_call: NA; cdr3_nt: TGTGCCAGCAGTTCCCCGACAGGAATCCGAGAAAAACTGTTTTTT; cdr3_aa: CASSSPTGIREKLFF
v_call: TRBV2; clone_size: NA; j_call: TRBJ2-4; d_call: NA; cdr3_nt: TGTGCCAGCTTCGCAGGGTGGCGCATTCAGTACTTC; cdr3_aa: CASFAGWRIQYF
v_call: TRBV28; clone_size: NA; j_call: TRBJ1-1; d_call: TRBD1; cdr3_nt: TGTGCCAGCAGGTCAACAGGGACAGGGGAGACTGAAGCTTTCTTT; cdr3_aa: CASRSTGTGETEAFF